This T cell receptor beta chain was identified during a study of T cells after yellow fever vaccination. At the level of the study: Any fraction with a low cell number was prepared using SMART-Seq v4 Ultra Low Input. Study-level points and caveats: Contaminants from the bulk population, in the form of abundant clonotypes, could be found in FACS-sorted repertoires. Most primary-vaccination clones reappeared after the booster (96% CD4, 85% to 90% CD8).

Germline CDR1 SGHRS, CDR2 YFSETQ. Trimming removed 4 bases from V and 1 base from J, with 17 bases in between. The CDR3 runs 16 residues. This clonotype was detected many times. Its antigen is undetermined. One entry per CDR3 protein, called by TCRdb with MiXCR from the 5' RACE reads. The data hold about 74,000 distinct CDR3 sequences, with more than 5.5% observed a single time. The rearrangement links TRBV5-1 to TRBJ1-1; maybe TRBD1 (6 bases). The source is a man younger than 35 who received the YFV17D yellow fever vaccine. Sequencing was performed on CD8+ T cells sorted from PBMCs, taken 4 to 5 days after the first yellow fever vaccination. The CDR3 spells CASSPQQGRRNTEAFF. DNA of the CDR3: TGCGCCAGCAGCCCGCAACAGGGTAGAAGGAACACTGAAGCTTTCTTT.